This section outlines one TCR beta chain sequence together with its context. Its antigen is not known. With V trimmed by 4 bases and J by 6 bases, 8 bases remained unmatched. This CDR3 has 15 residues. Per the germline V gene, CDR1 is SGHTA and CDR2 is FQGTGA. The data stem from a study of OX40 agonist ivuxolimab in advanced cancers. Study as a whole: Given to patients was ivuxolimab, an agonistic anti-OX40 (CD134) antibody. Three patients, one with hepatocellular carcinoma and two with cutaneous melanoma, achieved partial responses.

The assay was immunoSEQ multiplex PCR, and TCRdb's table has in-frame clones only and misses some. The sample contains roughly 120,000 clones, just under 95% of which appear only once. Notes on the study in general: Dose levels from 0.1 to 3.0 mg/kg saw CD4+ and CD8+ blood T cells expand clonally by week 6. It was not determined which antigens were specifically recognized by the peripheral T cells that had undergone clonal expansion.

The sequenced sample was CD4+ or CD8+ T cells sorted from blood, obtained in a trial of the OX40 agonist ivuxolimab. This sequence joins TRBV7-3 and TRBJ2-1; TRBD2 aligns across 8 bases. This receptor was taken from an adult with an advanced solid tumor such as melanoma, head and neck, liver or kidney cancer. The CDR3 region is CASSSGVAGPNEQFF. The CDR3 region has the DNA TGTGCCAGCAGCTCCGGGGTAGCGGGACCCAATGAGCAGTTCTTC.